A selection of T cell receptor beta chains follows, all from one sample in a study of cytomegalovirus exposure and HLA in healthy donors. Data came from immunoSEQ multiplex PCR; TCRdb stores just in-frame clones and leaves some out. This table holds more than 60,000 clones, approximately 90% found once. Sequenced: PBMCs. The receptors originated from a woman between 18 and 29 years old in good health and CMV-seronegative. Each CDR3 is given with its conserved first and last residue. D genes are given only for firm matches. Expanded clones are given a class, and other clones once, few, many or no size at all.

clone_size: .; j_call: TRBJ1-1; d_call: .; v_call: TRBV6-5; cdr3_aa: CASSPLAGFGAFF; cdr3_nt: TGTGCCAGCAGTCCCCTCGCGGGCTTCGGAGCTTTCTTT
clone_size: once; j_call: TRBJ2-3; d_call: .; v_call: TRBV5-6; cdr3_aa: CASSLAPTGFTDTQYF; cdr3_nt: TGTGCCAGCAGCTTGGCCCCGACTGGGTTCACAGATACGCAGTATTTT
clone_size: .; j_call: TRBJ2-3; d_call: TRBD2; v_call: TRBV11-2; cdr3_aa: CASATRPAGFTDTQYF; cdr3_nt: TGTGCCAGTGCAACCCGTCCAGCGGGATTCACAGATACGCAGTATTTT
clone_size: few; j_call: TRBJ2-2; d_call: TRBD2; v_call: TRBV19; cdr3_aa: CASLGLAGAGELFF; cdr3_nt: TGTGCCAGCCTGGGACTAGCGGGGGCCGGGGAGCTGTTTTTT
clone_size: .; j_call: TRBJ2-5; d_call: TRBD2; v_call: TRBV5-1; cdr3_aa: CASRWEGDQQETQYF; cdr3_nt: TGCGCCAGCAGGTGGGAGGGCGACCAACAAGAGACCCAGTACTTC
clone_size: .; j_call: TRBJ1-3; d_call: .; v_call: TRBV5-1; cdr3_aa: CASSLGGTRSGNTIYF; cdr3_nt: TGCGCCAGCAGCTTGGGAGGAACTCGCTCTGGAAACACCATATATTTT
clone_size: .; j_call: TRBJ1-5; d_call: .; v_call: TRBV27; cdr3_aa: CASSPRVAQPQHF; cdr3_nt: TGTGCCAGCAGTCCGCGGGTTGCGCAGCCCCAGCATTTT
clone_size: .; j_call: TRBJ1-2; d_call: TRBD1; v_call: TRBV15; cdr3_aa: CATSADRGLNYGYTF; cdr3_nt: TGTGCCACCAGCGCCGACAGGGGGCTCAACTATGGCTACACCTTC
clone_size: .; j_call: TRBJ2-1; d_call: TRBD2; v_call: TRBV5-1; cdr3_aa: CASSLVVSGSNEQFF; cdr3_nt: TGCGCCAGCAGCTTGGTGGTTAGCGGGAGCAATGAGCAGTTCTTC
clone_size: .; j_call: TRBJ2-1; d_call: TRBD2; v_call: TRBV9; cdr3_aa: CASSVGGGARNEQFF; cdr3_nt: TGTGCCAGCAGCGTAGGCGGGGGGGCCAGAAATGAGCAGTTCTTC
clone_size: .; j_call: TRBJ2-3; d_call: .; v_call: TRBV2; cdr3_aa: CASSALTGSTDTQYF; cdr3_nt: TGTGCCAGCAGTGCACTGACGGGGAGCACAGATACGCAGTATTTT
clone_size: once; j_call: TRBJ2-5; d_call: TRBD1; v_call: TRBV7-9; cdr3_aa: CASSLGQGTPQYF; cdr3_nt: TGTGCCAGCAGCTTGGGACAGGGTACGCCCCAGTACTTC
clone_size: .; j_call: TRBJ2-7; d_call: .; v_call: TRBV9; cdr3_aa: CASSVDSPSGEQYF; cdr3_nt: TGTGCCAGCAGCGTAGATTCCCCGTCCGGCGAGCAGTACTTC
clone_size: .; j_call: TRBJ2-1; d_call: .; v_call: TRBV29-1; cdr3_aa: CSVDIQGIPIEQFF; cdr3_nt: TGCAGCGTTGACATTCAGGGGATCCCCATTGAGCAGTTCTTC
clone_size: once; j_call: TRBJ1-5; d_call: .; v_call: TRBV2; cdr3_aa: CASSVVGAGQPQHF; cdr3_nt: TGTGCCAGCAGCGTTGTAGGGGCGGGGCAGCCCCAGCATTTT
clone_size: .; j_call: TRBJ1-1; d_call: TRBD1; v_call: TRBV28; cdr3_aa: CASSWGQGVTEAFF; cdr3_nt: TGTGCCAGCAGTTGGGGACAGGGGGTCACTGAAGCTTTCTTT
clone_size: .; j_call: TRBJ1-6; d_call: TRBD1; v_call: TRBV7-9; cdr3_aa: CASSLEGQYNSPLHF; cdr3_nt: TGTGCCAGCAGCTTAGAGGGACAGTATAATTCACCCCTCCACTTT
clone_size: once; j_call: TRBJ2-6; d_call: .; v_call: TRBV1; cdr3_aa: CTSSQDPSYRRGPSSGANVLTF; cdr3_nt: TGCACCAGCAGCCAAGATCCTTCGTATCGGCGGGGGCCAAGCTCTGGGGCCAACGTCCTGACTTTC
clone_size: few; j_call: TRBJ2-2; d_call: .; v_call: TRBV28; cdr3_aa: CASSRQGQHTGELFF; cdr3_nt: TGTGCCAGCAGTAGACAAGGACAGCACACCGGGGAGCTGTTTTTT
clone_size: .; j_call: TRBJ2-1; d_call: .; v_call: TRBV7-6; cdr3_aa: CASSGGPNGEQFF; cdr3_nt: TGTGCCAGCAGCGGAGGCCCTAACGGCGAGCAGTTCTTC
clone_size: few; j_call: TRBJ1-1; d_call: TRBD1; v_call: TRBV15; cdr3_aa: CATTLRGPNTEAFF; cdr3_nt: TGTGCCACCACCCTCAGGGGGCCGAACACTGAAGCTTTCTTT
clone_size: .; j_call: TRBJ1-5; d_call: .; v_call: TRBV6-1; cdr3_aa: CASSAMDRLERQPQHF; cdr3_nt: TGTGCCAGCAGTGCTATGGACAGATTAGAACGGCAGCCCCAGCATTTT
clone_size: .; j_call: TRBJ1-1; d_call: .; v_call: TRBV14; cdr3_aa: CASSQRSGWNTEAFF; cdr3_nt: TGTGCCAGCAGCCAAAGATCGGGGTGGAACACTGAAGCTTTCTTT
clone_size: .; j_call: TRBJ1-2; d_call: .; v_call: TRBV19; cdr3_aa: CASSIGPGQPYGYTF; cdr3_nt: TGTGCCAGTAGTATAGGCCCCGGACAGCCCTATGGCTACACCTTC
clone_size: .; j_call: TRBJ2-1; d_call: .; v_call: TRBV5-1; cdr3_aa: CASSLVPPGFYNEQFF; cdr3_nt: TGCGCCAGCAGCTTGGTTCCGCCAGGGTTCTACAATGAGCAGTTCTTC
clone_size: once; j_call: TRBJ2-7; d_call: .; v_call: TRBV12-1; cdr3_aa: CASTPPDGAYEQYF; cdr3_nt: TGTGCCAGCACCCCCCCCGACGGAGCCTACGAGCAGTACTTC
clone_size: few; j_call: TRBJ1-6; d_call: TRBD1; v_call: TRBV7-9; cdr3_aa: CASSLDGTGVSPLHF; cdr3_nt: TGTGCCAGCAGCTTAGACGGGACAGGGGTTTCACCCCTCCACTTT
clone_size: .; j_call: TRBJ2-3; d_call: TRBD2; v_call: TRBV27; cdr3_aa: CASSLRLAGGDTQYF; cdr3_nt: TGTGCCAGCAGTTTAAGACTAGCGGGCGGAGATACGCAGTATTTT
clone_size: .; j_call: TRBJ2-3; d_call: .; v_call: TRBV28; cdr3_aa: CATRGAGSTDTQYF; cdr3_nt: TGTGCCACCAGGGGAGCGGGATCCACAGATACGCAGTATTTT
clone_size: .; j_call: TRBJ2-7; d_call: .; v_call: TRBV7-6; cdr3_aa: CASSPSGSSYEQYF; cdr3_nt: TGTGCCAGCAGCCCCTCCGGGAGTTCTTACGAGCAGTACTTC
clone_size: .; j_call: TRBJ1-2; d_call: .; v_call: TRBV11-2; cdr3_aa: CASSYQGFGYGYTF; cdr3_nt: TGTGCCAGCAGTTACCAGGGGTTTGGTTATGGCTACACCTTC
clone_size: few; j_call: TRBJ1-5; d_call: .; v_call: TRBV6-1; cdr3_aa: CASSEAAGFGNQPQHF; cdr3_nt: TGTGCCAGCAGTGAAGCTGCCGGGTTTGGCAATCAGCCCCAGCATTTT
clone_size: .; j_call: TRBJ2-1; d_call: TRBD2; v_call: TRBV27; cdr3_aa: CASSLSRLAVHEQFF; cdr3_nt: TGTGCCAGCAGTTTATCCCGACTAGCCGTCCATGAGCAGTTCTTC
clone_size: .; j_call: TRBJ2-3; d_call: TRBD2; v_call: TRBV30; cdr3_aa: CAWGGVRSTDTQYF; cdr3_nt: TGTGCCTGGGGGGGGGTGCGGAGCACAGATACGCAGTATTTT
clone_size: .; j_call: TRBJ2-2; d_call: .; v_call: TRBV19; cdr3_aa: CASSNQGPGELFF; cdr3_nt: TGTGCCAGTAGTAACCAGGGTCCCGGGGAGCTGTTTTTT
clone_size: .; j_call: TRBJ2-3; d_call: TRBD1; v_call: TRBV7-9; cdr3_aa: CASSPRTGTQYF; cdr3_nt: TGTGCCAGCAGCCCGAGGACAGGGACGCAGTATTTT
clone_size: .; j_call: TRBJ2-1; d_call: TRBD1; v_call: TRBV5-1; cdr3_aa: CASSLSRDSYNEQFF; cdr3_nt: TGCGCCAGCAGCCTCAGCCGGGACAGTTACAATGAGCAGTTCTTC
clone_size: .; j_call: TRBJ2-2; d_call: .; v_call: TRBV5-5; cdr3_aa: CASSLQGWTGELFF; cdr3_nt: TGTGCCAGCAGCTTGCAGGGTTGGACCGGGGAGCTGTTTTTT
clone_size: .; j_call: TRBJ1-1; d_call: .; v_call: TRBV30; cdr3_aa: CAWSWGGDYTEAFF; cdr3_nt: TGTGCCTGGAGTTGGGGGGGGGACTACACTGAAGCTTTCTTT
clone_size: once; j_call: TRBJ1-5; d_call: TRBD1; v_call: TRBV6-1; cdr3_aa: CASSEVRQGGVQPQHF; cdr3_nt: TGTGCCAGCAGTGAAGTTAGACAGGGGGGGGTTCAGCCCCAGCATTTT
clone_size: .; j_call: TRBJ1-3; d_call: .; v_call: TRBV7-9; cdr3_aa: CASSLILASGNTIYF; cdr3_nt: TGTGCCAGCAGCTTAATACTCGCGTCTGGAAACACCATATATTTT
clone_size: .; j_call: TRBJ1-2; d_call: .; v_call: TRBV7-3; cdr3_aa: CASSHTPNYGYTF; cdr3_nt: TGTGCCAGCAGCCATACACCGAACTATGGCTACACCTTC
clone_size: .; j_call: TRBJ2-1; d_call: .; v_call: TRBV4-3; cdr3_aa: CASSQEGRSYNEQFF; cdr3_nt: TGCGCCAGCAGCCAAGAGGGGCGATCCTACAATGAGCAGTTCTTC
clone_size: .; j_call: TRBJ2-5; d_call: .; v_call: TRBV9; cdr3_aa: CASSETGVGGSRETQYF; cdr3_nt: TGTGCCAGCAGCGAGACAGGGGTGGGCGGGAGCCGGGAGACCCAGTACTTC
clone_size: .; j_call: TRBJ2-1; d_call: TRBD1; v_call: TRBV29-1; cdr3_aa: CSVGGPGSGTGDNEQFF; cdr3_nt: TGCAGCGTTGGGGGACCCGGTAGTGGGACAGGGGACAATGAGCAGTTCTTC
clone_size: few; j_call: TRBJ1-5; d_call: .; v_call: TRBV15; cdr3_aa: CATSQDSNQPQHF; cdr3_nt: TGTGCCACCAGCCAGGATAGCAATCAGCCCCAGCATTTT
clone_size: .; j_call: TRBJ2-4; d_call: TRBD2; v_call: TRBV19; cdr3_aa: CASSSGADIQYF; cdr3_nt: TGTGCCAGTTCTAGCGGGGCAGACATTCAGTACTTC
clone_size: .; j_call: TRBJ1-4; d_call: TRBD1; v_call: TRBV7-9; cdr3_aa: CASSKKPPGQGSTNEKLFF; cdr3_nt: TGTGCCAGCAGCAAAAAACCCCCGGGACAGGGGTCTACTAATGAAAAACTGTTTTTT
clone_size: .; j_call: TRBJ2-5; d_call: .; v_call: TRBV14; cdr3_aa: CASSQARRGGQETQYF; cdr3_nt: TGTGCCAGCAGCCAAGCTCGCAGGGGTGGTCAAGAGACCCAGTACTTC
clone_size: .; j_call: TRBJ2-1; d_call: TRBD1; v_call: TRBV5-1; cdr3_aa: CASSLVGGHNYNEQFF; cdr3_nt: TGCGCCAGCAGCTTGGTAGGGGGCCATAACTACAATGAGCAGTTCTTC
clone_size: .; j_call: TRBJ2-7; d_call: TRBD1; v_call: TRBV11-2; cdr3_aa: CASSFGTANSYEQYF; cdr3_nt: TGTGCCAGCAGCTTTGGGACAGCCAACTCCTACGAGCAGTACTTC
clone_size: .; j_call: TRBJ1-1; d_call: TRBD1; v_call: TRBV10-2; cdr3_aa: CASSQDRGPSTEAFF; cdr3_nt: TGCGCCAGCAGCCAGGACAGGGGGCCAAGCACTGAAGCTTTCTTT
clone_size: .; j_call: TRBJ1-2; d_call: .; v_call: TRBV18; cdr3_aa: CASSPLVRGQANYGYTF; cdr3_nt: TGTGCCAGCTCACCACTTGTTAGGGGACAAGCTAACTATGGCTACACCTTC